This T cell receptor (beta chain) was recovered during a study of glioma-infiltrating T cells after dendritic cell vaccination. The CDR3 is 13 amino acids. Germline CDR1 and CDR2: MNHNS and SASEGT. J was trimmed by 11 bases and V by 8 bases; bases with no gene match: 11. Generated by immunoSEQ multiplex PCR, the TCRdb table keeps only in-frame clones and is missing some. The repertoire holds approximately 99,000 clones, with approximately 84% as singletons. The time point was: after dendritic cell vaccination, including at tumor progression/relapse. V usage is TRBV6-1 and J usage is TRBJ1-5, with 8 nucleotides matching TRBD1. This TCR was recovered from a human donor with glioblastoma. The sequenced sample was blood, obtained after dendritic cell vaccination. The CDR3 here is CASGHGQGSTQHF. In DNA form, the CDR3 reads TGTGCCAGCGGTCACGGACAGGGCTCAACCCAGCATTTT.